This T cell receptor beta chain was sequenced for a study of blood T cell repertoires in COVID-19. In the study overall: Donors in the United States, Italy and Spain gave samples during acute or convalescent COVID-19. Nucleic acid was either cDNA or gDNA, and it came from T cells, B-cell-depleted T cells, or PBMCs.

Trimming removed 1 base from V and 2 bases from J; junction bases left unmatched: 3. The CDR3 has 14 amino acids. Germline V gives CDR1 SGHRS, CDR2 YFSETQ. Per the authors' pipeline: Amplification with reference gene primers provided the estimates of nucleated cell counts. The method was immunoSEQ multiplex PCR; TCRdb's version includes in-frame clones alone and lacks a portion of them. That table is the source of V, J and clone size, and D and trimming were worked out from the DNA. Of about 190,000 clones listed, roughly 80% are singletons. The sample comprised peripheral blood. The clonotype originates from a human donor in a cohort sampled during active COVID-19. The gene calls are TRBV5-1 and TRBJ2-7; TRBD1 matches 7 bases. The CDR3, as DNA: TGCGCCAGCAGCTTGAGGACAGGCACCTACGAGCAGTACTTC. Translation gives CASSLRTGTYEQYF.